These 15 T cell receptor beta chains originate from one sample sequenced in a study of blood T cell repertoires in COVID-19. The assay was immunoSEQ multiplex PCR, and TCRdb's table has in-frame clones only and misses some. The sample holds 150,000 to 160,000 clones; around 87% are singletons and the top ten take about 16%. Material: peripheral blood. The source is a woman aged 35 to 49 with acute or convalescent COVID-19.

The rearrangement uses TRBV5-1 and TRBJ2-1; 7 bases align to TRBD1. V was pared by 0 bases and J by 8 bases, with 8 bases of the junction left unmatched. Germline V lookup: CDR1 SGHRS, CDR2 YFSETQ. The CDR3 runs 15 residues. The CDR3 nucleotides read TGCGCCAGCAGCTTGGGTAGGGACAGAAGCTATGAGCAGTTCTTC. It is translated as CASSLGRDRSYEQFF.

This chain connects TRBV7-3 to TRBJ2-2, with TRBD2 as a possible D gene (5 bases). The CDR3 extends over 17 amino acids. V lost 5 bases, J lost 1 base, and 17 bases lay in between. Germline V gives CDR1 SGHTA, CDR2 FQGTGA. CDR3 protein: CASSAREFGVNTGELFF. CDR3 nucleotides: TGTGCCAGCAGCGCGAGAGAATTCGGGGTGAACACCGGGGAGCTGTTTTTT.

The V gene is TRBV6-2 or TRBV6-3, the J gene TRBJ2-7; 11 positions agree with TRBD2. CDR1 is MNHEY and CDR2 is SVGEGT in the germline V gene. CDR3 length equals 16 residues. The junction had 4 bases not matched to a gene; V was cut back by 3 bases and J by 0 bases. CDR3 nucleotides: TGTGCCAGCAGTTATCCCGGGACTAGCGGCTCCTACGAGCAGTACTTC. This codes for CASSYPGTSGSYEQYF.

This clone was detected once. The J gene is TRBJ2-1, the V gene TRBV5-1; 7 nucleotides match TRBD1. V shed 7 bases, J shed 5 bases, and the junction held 6 bases outside the gene matches. Germline assignment: CDR1 SGHRS and CDR2 YFSETQ. The CDR3 is 13 amino acids. The CDR3 region is CASAGTANNEQFF. The CDR3 DNA reads TGCGCCAGCGCCGGGACAGCCAACAATGAGCAGTTCTTC.

This clone came up once. Here the CDR3 reads CATSRVAGTSGSRGNEQFF. Here the CDR3 DNA reads TGTGCCACCAGCAGAGTCGCGGGGACTAGCGGGTCTCGGGGTAATGAGCAGTTCTTC. The V and J genes are TRBV15 and TRBJ2-1; 12 bases line up with TRBD2. V was pared by 1 base and J by 7 bases, with 14 bases of the junction left unmatched. Germline V CDR1 and CDR2: LNHNV, YYDKDF (reference sequence). The CDR3 is 19 residues long.

This chain links TRBV10-3 with TRBJ1-5; D may be TRBD1 (6 bases). The CDR3 length is 16 residues. Germline loops: CDR1 ENHRY, CDR2 SYGVKD. Trimming stripped 2 bases from V and 1 base from J, with 12 bases between. The CDR3 here is CAISEEGGRSNQPQHF. CDR3 nucleotide sequence: TGTGCCATCAGTGAGGAAGGGGGTCGGAGCAATCAGCCCCAGCATTTT.

The chain couples TRBV2 to TRBJ2-7; TRBD1 is a possible D gene (6 bases). The germline CDR1 and CDR2 sequences are SNHLY and FYNNEI. Trimming took 6 bases from V and 1 from J, leaving 16 bases between them. The CDR3 is made up of 15 amino acids. CDR3 in amino acids: CASRLGTTPSYEQYF. CDR3 DNA: TGTGCCAGCAGGCTCGGGACAACCCCGTCCTACGAGCAGTACTTC.

This clone was recorded once. The rearrangement links TRBV6-5 to TRBJ1-2; no firm D call. The germline V and J ends were trimmed by 5 bases and 4 bases, with 11 bases remaining between them. Germline assignment: CDR1 MNHEY and CDR2 SVGAGI. The CDR3 extends over 13 amino acids. The CDR3 loop is CASSPVSGYGYTF. DNA of the CDR3: TGTGCCAGCAGTCCGGTTTCGGGCTATGGCTACACCTTC.

The rearrangement uses TRBV6-5 and TRBJ1-2; 8 nucleotides align to TRBD1. CDR3 size: 14 residues. V trimming: 4 bases; J trimming: 7 bases; junction bases outside the gene matches: 8. CDR1 is MNHEY, CDR2 SVGAGI, per germline. The CDR3 nucleotides read TGTGCCAGCAGTTCAACCAGGGGGCAGGTTGGCTACACCTTC. It codes for CASSSTRGQVGYTF.

The CDR3 sequence is CSVELAGGHEQYF. In DNA, the CDR3 is TGCAGCGTTGAACTAGCGGGGGGCCACGAGCAGTACTTC. The chain employs TRBV29-1 and TRBJ2-7; TRBD2 matches 11 bases. V was pared by 2 bases and J by 5 bases, with 2 bases of the junction left unmatched. Germline CDR1 is SQVTM and CDR2 is ANQGSEA. The CDR3 length is 13 residues.

The chain is built from TRBV24-1 and TRBJ2-1, with 8 bases lining up with TRBD2. Germline CDR1 is KGHDR and CDR2 is SFDVKD. V shed 2 bases, J shed 1 base, and the junction held 6 bases outside the gene matches. This CDR3 is built from 17 residues. The CDR3 reads CATSDYNGRGSYNEQFF. The CDR3 coding sequence is TGTGCCACCAGTGATTACAACGGGAGGGGGTCCTACAATGAGCAGTTCTTC.

CDR3 coding DNA: TGTGCCAGTAGTATAGTACCCGGGACTAGCCGGAGCACCGGGGAGCTGTTTTTT. Translation gives CASSIVPGTSRSTGELFF. The chain uses TRBV19 and TRBJ2-2; TRBD2 agrees at 9 bases. J lost 4 bases, V lost 1 base, and 10 bases had no gene match. The CDR3 extends over 18 amino acids. The V gene's germline CDR1 is LNHDA and CDR2 SQIVND (reference sequence).

This sequence joins TRBV5-1 and TRBJ1-2; a weak D match, TRBD1 (5 bases). CDR1 is SGHRS, CDR2 YFSETQ, per germline. The CDR3 is made up of 14 amino acids. V lost 0 bases and J 3 bases, leaving 9 bases between the germline ends. The CDR3 nucleotides are TGCGCCAGCAGCTTGGTTCGGGGGGACTATGGCTACACCTTC. It encodes CASSLVRGDYGYTF. Based on the CDR3 plus reference TRBV5-1 and TRBJ1-2, the full variable domain is KAGVTQTPRYLIKTRGQQVTLSCSPISGHRSVSWYQQTPGQGLQFLFEYFSETQRNKGNFPGRFSGRQFSNSRSEMNVSTLELGDSALYLCASSLVRGDYGYTFGSGTRLTVV.

The chain has TRBV9 and TRBJ2-3, with 9 bases aligning to TRBD2. The junction had 5 bases not matched to a gene; V was cut back by 2 bases and J by 1 base. The CDR3 runs 16 residues. The germline gives CDR1 SGDLS, CDR2 YYNGEE. CDR3 residues: CASSVGGGARTDTQYF. In DNA, the CDR3 is TGTGCCAGCAGCGTGGGCGGGGGGGCGCGCACAGATACGCAGTATTTT.

The V call is TRBV5-6, the J call TRBJ1-5, with D perhaps matching TRBD1 (5 bases). CDR3 length: 13 residues. Germline V lookup: CDR1 SGHDT, CDR2 YYEEEE. V lost 5 bases, J lost 6 bases, and 12 bases lay in between. CDR3 loop: CASSYAGGQPQHF. CDR3 nucleotide sequence: TGTGCCAGCAGTTACGCGGGGGGTCAGCCCCAGCATTTT.